Listed below are T cell receptor beta chains from one sample, sequenced in a study of cytomegalovirus exposure and HLA in healthy donors. The method was immunoSEQ multiplex PCR; TCRdb's version includes in-frame clones alone and lacks a portion of them. Counted here are fewer than 250,000 clones, about 87% occurring once; the ten biggest clones make up 2.5% to 3%. Sequences were obtained from PBMCs. Receptors were obtained from a man between 18 and 29 years old in good health and CMV-seronegative. The CDR3 runs from the conserved cysteine through the conserved F or W. D genes are given only for firm matches. The size entry is marked missing in some rows and otherwise reads once, few, many or a size class.

TRBJ2-3 TRBV7-2 NA TRBD2 CASSLLAGVVTDTQYF TGTGCCAGCAGCTTATTGGCGGGGGTTGTGACAGATACGCAGTATTTT
TRBJ1-1 TRBV7-2 NA NA CASSPWAYTEAFF TGTGCCAGCAGCCCATGGGCCTACACTGAAGCTTTCTTT
TRBJ2-7 TRBV10-3 NA NA CAIRGGDDYEQYF TGTGCCATCAGAGGCGGTGACGACTACGAGCAGTACTTC
TRBJ2-7 TRBV7-9 NA NA CASSAMGSYEQYF TGTGCCAGCAGCGCCATGGGGAGCTACGAGCAGTACTTC
TRBJ2-7 TRBV7-2 NA TRBD2 CASSLVGGGGLAEQYF TGTGCCAGCAGCTTAGTCGGTGGCGGGGGTTTGGCCGAGCAGTACTTC
TRBJ2-1 TRBV2 NA NA CASRVLAREFF TGTGCCAGCAGGGTACTAGCTCGGGAGTTCTTC
TRBJ2-7 TRBV19 once TRBD2 CASSIRAGAYEQYF TGTGCCAGTAGTATCAGAGCGGGAGCCTACGAGCAGTACTTC
TRBJ2-1 TRBV27 NA NA CARSIEISQANEQFF TGTGCCCGGTCCATCGAGATTTCCCAGGCTAATGAGCAGTTCTTC
TRBJ1-4 TRBV19 NA TRBD1 CASSIGTGGAGTNEKLFF TGTGCCAGTAGTATCGGGACAGGGGGCGCGGGCACTAATGAAAAACTGTTTTTT
TRBJ2-2 TRBV7-3 NA TRBD2 CASSLSLAGGAGELFF TGTGCCAGCAGCTTAAGTCTAGCGGGAGGTGCCGGGGAGCTGTTTTTT
TRBJ2-4 TRBV18 NA NA CASSPQAPLAKNIQYF TGTGCCAGCTCACCCCAGGCTCCCCTAGCCAAAAACATTCAGTACTTC
TRBJ2-7 TRBV18 NA TRBD1 CASSLSRDREYEQYF TGTGCCAGCTCTCTCTCCCGGGACAGGGAGTACGAGCAGTACTTC
TRBJ2-7 TRBV5-1 NA TRBD1 CASSQYTGTGATYSSYEQYF TGCGCCAGCAGCCAATATACCGGGACAGGGGCCACCTACTCATCCTACGAGCAGTACTTC
TRBJ2-7 TRBV6-6 NA NA CASSPGSSYEQYF TGTGCCAGCAGTCCCGGGAGCTCCTACGAGCAGTACTTC
TRBJ2-1 TRBV7-2 NA NA CASSPLRDRNEQFF TGTGCCAGCAGCCCCTTGAGGGATCGCAATGAGCAGTTCTTC
TRBJ2-1 TRBV27 NA TRBD2 CASRLAGGYNEQFF TGTGCCAGCCGTCTAGCGGGAGGTTACAATGAGCAGTTCTTC
TRBJ2-7 TRBV5-5 few NA CASSFLGGPYEQYF TGTGCCAGCAGCTTCCTGGGAGGCCCCTACGAGCAGTACTTC
TRBJ1-4 TRBV10-1 NA TRBD1 CASSARTGVNEKLFF TGCGCCAGCAGCGCCCGGACAGGTGTTAATGAAAAACTGTTTTTT
TRBJ1-6 TRBV6-5 NA NA CASRGAGRLNSPLHF TGTGCCAGCAGAGGTGCGGGACGGCTTAATTCACCCCTCCACTTT
TRBJ2-7 TRBV6-6 NA NA CASSYRGAKDEQYF TGTGCCAGCAGTTACCGGGGGGCAAAGGACGAGCAGTACTTC
TRBJ2-7 TRBV10-1 NA NA CASSDQGLSYEQYF TGCGCCAGCAGTGACCAGGGTCTCTCCTACGAGCAGTACTTC
TRBJ2-5 TRBV2 NA TRBD2 CASKKNPGLAGVETQYF TGTGCCAGCAAAAAAAACCCGGGACTAGCGGGAGTAGAGACCCAGTACTTC
TRBJ1-1 TRBV9 NA NA CASSVDGGQYAFF TGTGCCAGCAGCGTAGACGGGGGGCAATACGCTTTCTTT
TRBJ2-5 TRBV27 NA TRBD2 CASSPQRGGSPKETQYF TGTGCCAGCAGTCCCCAACGGGGGGGCTCTCCCAAAGAGACCCAGTACTTC
TRBJ1-3 TRBV5-6 NA NA CASSWGHYSGNTIYF TGTGCCAGCAGCTGGGGACACTACTCTGGAAACACCATATATTTT
TRBJ2-7 TRBV7-2 NA TRBD1 CASSYRGPLEQYF TGTGCCAGCAGCTACAGGGGACCGCTCGAGCAGTACTTC
TRBJ2-1 TRBV9 NA TRBD1 CASSAPLRDRANNEQFF TGTGCCAGCAGCGCCCCCCTCCGGGACAGGGCGAATAATGAGCAGTTCTTC
TRBJ1-2 TRBV7-2 NA NA CASSLNAQGFGYTF TGTGCCAGCAGCTTAAATGCCCAGGGGTTCGGCTACACCTTC
TRBJ2-7 TRBV30 NA TRBD1 CAWGQGLGYEQYF TGTGCCTGGGGACAGGGATTGGGTTACGAGCAGTACTTC
TRBJ1-4 TRBV30 few NA CAWRDGQSSWYEKLFF TGTGCCTGGAGGGATGGACAGAGCTCTTGGTATGAAAAACTGTTTTTT
TRBJ1-5 TRBV19 NA TRBD1 CATTAGGSDQPQHF TGTGCCACCACGGCAGGGGGTAGCGATCAGCCCCAGCATTTT
TRBJ1-2 TRBV4-3 NA NA CASSQATEYGYTF TGCGCCAGCAGCCAAGCCACCGAGTATGGCTACACCTTC
TRBJ2-6 TRBV15 few NA CATSRDQGAGANVLTF TGTGCCACCAGCAGAGATCAAGGGGCTGGGGCCAACGTCCTGACTTTC
TRBJ1-3 TRBV6-1 NA NA CASSESTGTGNTIYF TGTGCCAGCAGTGAATCTACAGGGACTGGAAACACCATATATTTT
TRBJ1-2 TRBV7-2 NA TRBD1 CASSVDRRYGYTF TGTGCCAGCAGCGTGGACAGGCGCTATGGCTACACCTTC
TRBJ1-2 TRBV27 NA NA CASSTLTGGYTF TGTGCCAGCAGTACGCTCACGGGTGGCTACACCTTC
TRBJ2-7 TRBV6-5 NA TRBD1 CASSLWDRVTEQYF TGTGCCAGCAGTCTTTGGGACAGGGTCACCGAGCAGTACTTC
TRBJ1-2 TRBV28 once TRBD1 CASRRMGQGYGYTF TGTGCCAGCAGGCGCATGGGACAGGGCTATGGCTACACCTTC
TRBJ2-1 TRBV9 NA TRBD2 CASSVAPQTSGANEQFF TGTGCCAGCAGCGTAGCCCCTCAAACTAGCGGGGCTAATGAGCAGTTCTTC
TRBJ2-5 TRBV5-4 NA TRBD1 CASSLRTGTETQYF TGTGCCAGCAGCTTAAGGACAGGGACAGAGACCCAGTACTTC
TRBJ2-5 TRBV28 NA TRBD1 CASSDRGERETQYF TGTGCCAGCTCCGACAGGGGAGAAAGAGAGACCCAGTACTTC
TRBJ1-3 TRBV4-3 once NA CASSQDRDYSGNTIYF TGCGCCAGCAGCCAAGACAGGGACTACTCTGGAAACACCATATATTTT
TRBJ2-5 TRBV21-1 once NA CASSKEGRTGETQYF TGTGCCAGCAGCAAAGAAGGGAGGACAGGGGAGACCCAGTACTTC
TRBJ1-1 TRBV7-2 NA TRBD1 CASSQRQGLNTEAFF TGTGCCAGCAGCCAGCGACAGGGCTTGAACACTGAAGCTTTCTTT
TRBJ1-6 TRBV6-5 few TRBD1 CASSREGQGDSPLHF TGTGCCAGCAGCAGGGAGGGACAGGGGGATTCACCCCTCCACTTT
TRBJ2-3 TRBV11-2 NA NA CASSLIKDTQYF TGTGCCAGCAGCTTAATTAAAGATACGCAGTATTTT
TRBJ2-3 TRBV7-2 NA TRBD2 CASSPQEREGGTDTQYF TGTGCCAGCAGCCCCCAGGAGCGGGAGGGTGGCACAGATACGCAGTATTTT
TRBJ2-6 TRBV13 NA TRBD2 CASFRRLALPGANVLTF TGTGCCAGCTTCCGAAGACTAGCTCTTCCTGGGGCCAACGTCCTGACTTTC
TRBJ2-1 TRBV19 NA NA CASSITHYSYNEQFF TGTGCCAGTAGTATTACACATTACTCCTACAATGAGCAGTTCTTC
TRBJ2-6 TRBV29-1 NA NA CSVRGTGANVLTF TGCAGCGTCCGGGGGACTGGGGCCAACGTCCTGACTTTC
TRBJ1-1 TRBV30 NA TRBD1 CAWRWTGGTEAFF TGTGCCTGGCGTTGGACAGGGGGCACTGAAGCTTTCTTT
TRBJ1-6 TRBV4-2 NA TRBD1 CASSEGQLYSYNSPLHF TGTGCCAGCAGCGAGGGACAGCTATACTCCTATAATTCACCCCTCCACTTT
TRBJ2-7 TRBV19 NA NA CASSIYEGSTQYF TGTGCCAGTAGTATATATGAGGGTTCGACGCAGTACTTC